What follows describes a single T cell receptor (beta chain). What it binds is not known. Method: immunoSEQ multiplex PCR; TCRdb's copy keeps in-frame clones and lacks some. The sample has around 990,000 clones; roughly 77% are singletons. This sample is drawn from a study of shared clonotypes between healthy human individuals. Study observations and caveats: Represented diversity (both genetic and exposure-history) was limited by the small number of donors.

CDR1 and CDR2 from the germline V gene are SQVTM and ANQGSEA. The CDR3 has 14 amino acids. V trimming: 4 bases; J trimming: 9 bases; junction bases outside the gene matches: 12. The clonotype originates from a man between 18 and 29 years old in good health. Some clones in this sample may be carry-over from other donors' samples. The chain joins TRBV29-1 to TRBJ2-1; 7 nucleotides agree with TRBD2. Material: memory CD4+ T cells from PBMCs. Subset defined: CD45RA-negative fraction. DNA of the CDR3: TGCAGCGTTGGGTGGGCGGGAGTATTAGGTGAGCAGTTCTTC. Translation: CSVGWAGVLGEQFF.